This T cell receptor beta chain was sequenced during a study of identical twins. Study observations and caveats: Fewer insertions were carried by abundant cord blood beta clonotypes, but none was seen in memory repertoires.

This clonotype occurred a few times. Antigen: not known. Germline V gene data show CDR1 as SGHRS and CDR2 as YFSETQ. This CDR3 region has 16 residues. With 4 bases clipped from V and 0 bases from J, the junction kept 8 bases outside the gene matches. MiXCR was run by TCRdb on the 5' RACE reads, yielding one entry per CDR3 protein. The sample lists 1,800,000 or so distinct CDR3 sequences, about 31% occurring once. The sample comprised cord blood. The receptor was derived from a newborn girl in good health. The genes are TRBV5-1 and TRBJ1-2; 8 nucleotides match TRBD1. This CDR3 is CASSRFGQGTNYGYTF. DNA for the CDR3: TGCGCCAGCAGCCGTTTCGGACAGGGTACTAACTATGGCTACACCTTC.